This TCR beta chain is from a study of blood T cell repertoires in COVID-19. Which cohort a participant joined came from the clinical history participants gave. Libraries were prepared by immunoSEQ multiplex PCR; TCRdb keeps only in-frame clonotypes and omits some of them. The table has hundreds of thousands of clones, around 85% seen once. The CDR3 runs 15 residues. V shed 4 bases and J 6 bases; nucleotides not matched to a gene: 5. This clone was seen only a few times. The TCR originated in a woman in her 30s who had been exposed to COVID-19. Sample: PBMCs or T cells enriched from blood (not recorded which). The chain combines TRBV5-3 with TRBJ2-1; the match to TRBD2 covers 12 bases. TRBV5-3 is sorted into the ORF group, with uncertain function. The CDR3 region has the DNA TGTGCCAGAAGCGTGACTAGCGGGGGCCCCAATGAGCAGTTCTTC. Translated, it gives CARSVTSGGPNEQFF.